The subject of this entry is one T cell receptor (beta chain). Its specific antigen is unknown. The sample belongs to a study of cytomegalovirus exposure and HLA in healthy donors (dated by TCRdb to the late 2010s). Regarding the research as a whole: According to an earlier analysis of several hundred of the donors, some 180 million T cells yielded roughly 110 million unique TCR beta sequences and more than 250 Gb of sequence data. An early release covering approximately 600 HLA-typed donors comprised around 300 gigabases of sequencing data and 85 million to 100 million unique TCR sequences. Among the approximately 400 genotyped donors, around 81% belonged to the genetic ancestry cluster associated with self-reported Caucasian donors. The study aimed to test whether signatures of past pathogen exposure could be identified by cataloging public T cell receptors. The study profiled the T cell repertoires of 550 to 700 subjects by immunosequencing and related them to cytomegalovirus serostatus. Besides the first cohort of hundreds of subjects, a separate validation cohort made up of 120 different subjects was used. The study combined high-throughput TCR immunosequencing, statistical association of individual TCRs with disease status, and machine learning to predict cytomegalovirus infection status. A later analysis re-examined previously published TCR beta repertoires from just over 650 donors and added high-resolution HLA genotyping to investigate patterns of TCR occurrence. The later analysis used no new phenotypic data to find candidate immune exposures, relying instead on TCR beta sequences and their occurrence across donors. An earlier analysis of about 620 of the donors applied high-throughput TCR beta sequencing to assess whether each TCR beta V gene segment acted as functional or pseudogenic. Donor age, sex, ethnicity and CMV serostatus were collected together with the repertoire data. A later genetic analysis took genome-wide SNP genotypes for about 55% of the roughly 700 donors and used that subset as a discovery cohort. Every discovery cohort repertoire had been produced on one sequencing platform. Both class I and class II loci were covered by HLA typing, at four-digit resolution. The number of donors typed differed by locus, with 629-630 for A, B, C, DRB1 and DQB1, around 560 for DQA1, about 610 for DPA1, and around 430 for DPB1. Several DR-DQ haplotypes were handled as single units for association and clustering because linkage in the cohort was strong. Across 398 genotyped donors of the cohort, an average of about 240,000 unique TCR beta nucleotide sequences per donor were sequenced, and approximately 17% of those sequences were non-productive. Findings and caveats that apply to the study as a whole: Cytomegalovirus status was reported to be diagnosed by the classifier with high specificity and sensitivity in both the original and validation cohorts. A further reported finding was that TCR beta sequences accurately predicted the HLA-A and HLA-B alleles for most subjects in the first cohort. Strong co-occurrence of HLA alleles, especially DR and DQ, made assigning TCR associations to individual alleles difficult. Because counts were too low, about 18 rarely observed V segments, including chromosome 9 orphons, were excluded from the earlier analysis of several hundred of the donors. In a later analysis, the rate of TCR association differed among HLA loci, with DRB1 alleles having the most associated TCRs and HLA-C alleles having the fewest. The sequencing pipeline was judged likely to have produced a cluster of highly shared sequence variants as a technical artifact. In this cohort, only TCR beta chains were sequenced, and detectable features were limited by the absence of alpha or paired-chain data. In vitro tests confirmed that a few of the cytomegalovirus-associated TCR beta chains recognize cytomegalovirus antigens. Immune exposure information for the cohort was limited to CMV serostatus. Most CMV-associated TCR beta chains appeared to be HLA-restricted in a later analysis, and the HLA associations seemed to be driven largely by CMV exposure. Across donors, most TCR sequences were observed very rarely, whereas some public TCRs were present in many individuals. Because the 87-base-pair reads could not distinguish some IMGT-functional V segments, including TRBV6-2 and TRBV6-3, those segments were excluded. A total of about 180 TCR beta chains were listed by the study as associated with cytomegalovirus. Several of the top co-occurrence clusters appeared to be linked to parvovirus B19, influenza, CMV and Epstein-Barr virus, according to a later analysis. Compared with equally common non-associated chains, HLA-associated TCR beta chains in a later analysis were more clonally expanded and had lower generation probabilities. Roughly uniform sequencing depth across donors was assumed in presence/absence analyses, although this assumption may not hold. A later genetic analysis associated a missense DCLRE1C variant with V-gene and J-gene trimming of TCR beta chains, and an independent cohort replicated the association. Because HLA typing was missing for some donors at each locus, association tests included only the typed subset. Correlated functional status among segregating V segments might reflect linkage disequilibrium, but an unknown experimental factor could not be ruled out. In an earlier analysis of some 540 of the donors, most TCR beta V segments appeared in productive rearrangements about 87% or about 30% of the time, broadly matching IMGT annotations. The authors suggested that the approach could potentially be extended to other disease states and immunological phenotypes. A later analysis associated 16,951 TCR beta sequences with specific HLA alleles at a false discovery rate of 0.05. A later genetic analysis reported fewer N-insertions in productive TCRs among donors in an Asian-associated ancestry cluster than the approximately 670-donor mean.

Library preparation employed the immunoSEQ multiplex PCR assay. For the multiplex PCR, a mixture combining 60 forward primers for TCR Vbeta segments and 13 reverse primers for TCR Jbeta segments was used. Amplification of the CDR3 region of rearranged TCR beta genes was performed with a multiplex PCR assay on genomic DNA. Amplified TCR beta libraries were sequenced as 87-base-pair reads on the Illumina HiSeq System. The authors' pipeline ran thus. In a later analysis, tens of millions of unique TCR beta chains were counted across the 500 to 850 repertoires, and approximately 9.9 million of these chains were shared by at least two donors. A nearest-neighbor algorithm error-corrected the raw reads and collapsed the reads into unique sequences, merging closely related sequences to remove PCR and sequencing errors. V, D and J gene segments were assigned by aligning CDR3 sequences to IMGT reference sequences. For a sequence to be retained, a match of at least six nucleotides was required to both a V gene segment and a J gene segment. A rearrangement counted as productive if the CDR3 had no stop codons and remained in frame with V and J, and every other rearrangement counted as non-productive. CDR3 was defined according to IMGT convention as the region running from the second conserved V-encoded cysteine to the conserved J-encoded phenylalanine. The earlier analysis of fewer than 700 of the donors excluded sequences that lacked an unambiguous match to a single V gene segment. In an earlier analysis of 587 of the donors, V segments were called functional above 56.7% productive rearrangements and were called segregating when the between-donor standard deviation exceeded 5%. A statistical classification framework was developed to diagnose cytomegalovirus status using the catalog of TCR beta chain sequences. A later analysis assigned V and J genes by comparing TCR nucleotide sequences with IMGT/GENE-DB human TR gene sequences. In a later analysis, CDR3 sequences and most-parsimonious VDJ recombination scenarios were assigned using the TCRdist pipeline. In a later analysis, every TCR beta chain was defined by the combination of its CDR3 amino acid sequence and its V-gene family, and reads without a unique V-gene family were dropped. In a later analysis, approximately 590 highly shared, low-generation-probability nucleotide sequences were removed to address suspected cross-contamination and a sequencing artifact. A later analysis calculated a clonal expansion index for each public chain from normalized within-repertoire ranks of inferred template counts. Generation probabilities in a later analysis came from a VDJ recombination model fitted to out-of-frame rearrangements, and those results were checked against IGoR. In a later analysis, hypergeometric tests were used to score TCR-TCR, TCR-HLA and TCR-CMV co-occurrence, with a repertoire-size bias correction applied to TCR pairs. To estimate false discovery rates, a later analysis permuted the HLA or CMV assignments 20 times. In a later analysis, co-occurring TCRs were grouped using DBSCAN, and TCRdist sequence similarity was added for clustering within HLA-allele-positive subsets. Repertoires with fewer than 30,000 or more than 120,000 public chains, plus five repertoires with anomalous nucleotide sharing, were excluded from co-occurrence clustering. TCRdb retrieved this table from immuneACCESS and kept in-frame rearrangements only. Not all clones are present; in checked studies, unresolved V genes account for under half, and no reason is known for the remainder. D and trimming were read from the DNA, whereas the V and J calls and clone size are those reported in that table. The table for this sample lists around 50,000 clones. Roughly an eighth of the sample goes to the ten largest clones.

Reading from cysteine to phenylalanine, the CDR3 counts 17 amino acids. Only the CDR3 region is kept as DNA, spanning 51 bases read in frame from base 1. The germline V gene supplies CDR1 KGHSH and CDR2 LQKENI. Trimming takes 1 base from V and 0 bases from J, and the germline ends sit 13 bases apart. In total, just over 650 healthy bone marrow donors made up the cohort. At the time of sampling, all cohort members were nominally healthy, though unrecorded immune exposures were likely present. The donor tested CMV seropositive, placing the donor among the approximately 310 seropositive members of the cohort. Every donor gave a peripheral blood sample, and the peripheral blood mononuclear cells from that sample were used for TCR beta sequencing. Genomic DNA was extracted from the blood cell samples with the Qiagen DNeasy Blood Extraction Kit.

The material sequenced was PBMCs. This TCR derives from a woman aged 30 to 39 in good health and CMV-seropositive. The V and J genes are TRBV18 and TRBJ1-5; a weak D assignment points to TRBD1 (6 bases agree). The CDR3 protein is CASSPLGGPYSNQPQHF. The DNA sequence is TGTGCCAGCTCACCACTGGGGGGGCCCTATAGCAATCAGCCCCAGCATTTT.